This T cell receptor beta chain was observed in a study of shared clonotypes between healthy human individuals. The assay was immunoSEQ multiplex PCR, and TCRdb's table has in-frame clones only and misses some. This table has a few million clones, around 94% appearing once. CDR3 length equals 16 residues. The germline V gene has CDR1 SNHLY and CDR2 FYNNEI. V trimming: 6 bases; J trimming: 4 bases; junction bases outside the gene matches: 9. The sequence came from a man in his late teens or twenties in good health. Source material: naive CD4+ T cells sorted from blood. The sample's subset: CD45RA+ positively selected. The V call is TRBV2, the J call TRBJ2-3; 11 positions match TRBD1. This CDR3 reads CASRILDRGRADTQYF. The CDR3, as DNA: TGTGCCAGCAGGATCCTGGACAGGGGGCGGGCAGATACGCAGTATTTT.